This TCR beta chain was sequenced in a study of immune cell composition in non-small cell lung cancer (TCRdb year 2017). About the study as a whole: To assign histologic subtype, which was mostly lung adenocarcinoma or squamous cell carcinoma, H&E was combined with p63, CK5, Napsin A and TTF-1 immunohistochemistry. TCR-beta sequencing from Adaptive Biotechnologies was done on approximately 36 paired sets of NSCLC tumour and non-adjacent lung specimens and on around 27 tumour-only specimens. In supplementary cohort #1, which comprised roughly 11 lung adenocarcinoma cases, paired tumour/lung TCR-beta sequencing was performed and TIL populations were generated so that tumour reactivity could be assessed. The subtype comparisons left out a few tumour specimens with TCR-beta data because those specimens were rare histological subtypes. The paper as a whole reports these results and caveats: No significant correlation was found between tumour TCR-beta clonality and smoking pack-years. The reactivity cohort contained only 10 to 11 cases, and the tumour-reactive clones were not shown to have sequences in common with the dominant in vivo tumour-associated clones. Nearly half of NSCLC cases had tumour-associated clones >0.5%, found in less than 40% of adenocarcinomas compared with 60% to 80% of squamous carcinomas. Across ten or so adenocarcinoma cases, the maximal tumour-associated clone frequency showed a strong correlation with TIL tumour reactivity, but overall clonality showed no such correlation.

Comment on this clone: It lacks a known antigen. A junction end diverges from the germline sequence, so it may reflect a read error.

A two-step multiplex PCR was used to amplify TCR-beta CDR3 regions from genomic DNA, and Illumina-compatible adaptors were added in the second step. TCR-beta immunosequencing was performed on an Illumina platform as a commercial immunoSEQ service. As for how the authors treated the data: Repertoires were described by productive clonality and by Top 10 Clones, which is the percentage of T-cell templates coming from the ten most frequent sequences. Productive clonality had a range of 0 to 1, where 1 means a monoclonal population. Tumour-associated clones, identified using log10 scatter plots, were defined as sequences that made up at least 0.1% of tumour T-cell templates and were not found in the matched non-adjacent lung. Analyses were done in GraphPad Prism7 and R, with Student's t-tests for two-group comparisons, ANOVA for stages, and linear regression for relationships. TCRdb re-hosts the immuneACCESS table, in-frame sequences only. Its copies lack some clones; in the studies checked, an unresolved V gene accounts for under half of them, and the cause for the rest is not known. That table gives V, J and clone size, and the DNA gave D and trimming. Within this sample are just over 3,000 clones, with approximately 72% of them counted one time only. Roughly 10% of the sample goes to the ten largest clones.

Normal lung samples were non-adjacent lung tissue taken as far from the tumour as possible, at least 3 cm away, from the same patient. Genomic DNA was extracted with the QIAamp DNA kit from frozen aliquots of unsorted single-cell suspensions. Tissues were received within 2 hours of resection and were immediately processed into single-cell suspensions. Tissue was broken up mechanically, digested enzymatically with DNase I, collagenase I and hyaluronidase for around 31 minutes at 37 degrees C, and then filtered and RBC-lysed. CDR1 is given as SGHVS and CDR2 as FQNEAQ, both from the germline V gene. The CDR3, cysteine through phenylalanine, is 14 amino acids long. Left in the record is the CDR3 DNA by itself, 42 bases read in frame from the first base.

Recombination linked TRBV7-8 to TRBJ2-5, and the D gene may be TRBD1, 6 bases matching. The receptor was derived from a human donor with non-small cell lung cancer. Sequenced sample: non-adjacent lung tissue. The DNA sequence follows: TGTGCCAGCAGCAACGACAGGTACCAAGAGGCCCAGTACTTC. It translates as CASSNDRYQEAQYF.